The 15 T cell receptor beta chains presented below share a single source sample, sequenced in a study of T cell responses to AZD1222 COVID-19 vaccine. Data came from immunoSEQ multiplex PCR; TCRdb stores just in-frame clones and leaves some out. In the table there are 85,000 to 90,000 clones, around 91% of which are singletons. The sample in question was peripheral blood, obtained on day 0 of MenACWY control vaccination. All receptors come from an adult in good health.

The chain's CDR3 is CASSPGSFGYTF. In DNA form, the CDR3 reads TGTGCCAGCAGCCCCGGGAGTTTCGGCTACACCTTC. The J gene is TRBJ1-2, the V gene TRBV7-9; no clear D. This CDR3 is 12 amino acids long. Germline lookup yields CDR1 SEHNR and CDR2 FQNEAQ (reference sequence). Trimming cost V 5 bases and J 8 bases, with 12 bases left between them.

The V call is TRBV7-2, the J call TRBJ1-6; 8 nucleotides align to TRBD1. Germline CDR1 reads SGHTA; CDR2 reads FQGNSA. V lost 3 bases to trimming and J lost 8 bases; unmatched junction nucleotides: 9. The CDR3 spans 16 residues. The CDR3 spells CASSFYQPGGDSPLHF. The CDR3, as DNA: TGTGCCAGCAGCTTCTACCAACCAGGGGGCGATTCACCCCTCCACTTT.

The chain links TRBV5-6 to TRBJ2-1; no clear D. V lost 4 bases and J lost 0, with 14 bases in between. Germline values: CDR1 SGHDT, CDR2 YYEEEE. The CDR3 has 16 amino acids. The CDR3 DNA sequence: TGTGCCAGCAGCGACGAGAAGTGGAGCTCCTACAATGAGCAGTTCTTC. Translated, it gives CASSDEKWSSYNEQFF.

The chain has TRBV5-1 and TRBJ2-1, with D possibly matching TRBD2 (5 bases). CDR3 length: 14 amino acids. V was shortened by 0 bases and J by 3 bases, with 7 bases between the two germline ends. CDR1 is SGHRS and CDR2 is YFSETQ in the germline V gene. Here the CDR3 reads CASSLDGLYNEQFF. Here the CDR3 DNA reads TGCGCCAGCAGCTTGGACGGACTCTACAATGAGCAGTTCTTC.

This clone was detected only once. The gene calls are TRBV11-2 and TRBJ1-1; the D gene is possibly TRBD1 (6 bases). V dropped 5 bases and J dropped 1 base, with 26 bases sitting between them. Germline assignment: CDR1 SGHAT and CDR2 FQNNGV. This CDR3 contains 19 residues. The CDR3 region has the DNA TGTGCCAGCAGCCCTGTCGGACAGTGGGGGGGGATTCGGAACACTGAAGCTTTCTTT. Its protein is CASSPVGQWGGIRNTEAFF. Supplemented by reference TRBV11-2 and TRBJ1-1, the full variable domain reads EAGVAQSPRYKIIEKRQSVAFWCNPISGHATLYWYQQILGQGPKLLIQFQNNGVVDDSQLPKDRFSAERLKGVDSTLKIQPAKLEDSAVYLCASSPVGQWGGIRNTEAFFGQGTRLTVV.

This clone was seen more than once but under ten times. The chain carries TRBV11-2 and TRBJ1-2; 7 nucleotides align to TRBD1. The CDR3 spans 15 residues. The ends lost 5 bases at V and 12 bases at J; junction bases unmatched: 18. Per the germline V gene, CDR1 is SGHAT and CDR2 is FQNNGV. The CDR3 region has the DNA TGTGCCAGCAGCCCTAGGGTGATAGGGCAGGGGGAAAACACCTTC. It specifies CASSPRVIGQGENTF.

The chain recombines TRBV5-6 with TRBJ2-5; tentatively, D is TRBD2 (6 bases). Between the trimmed V and J ends, which lost 1 base and 4 bases, there was a span of 8 bases. Per the germline V gene, CDR1 is SGHDT and CDR2 is YYEEEE. This CDR3 region has 13 residues. The CDR3 bases are TGTGCCAGCAGCTTGCCCGGGAGAGAGACCCAGTACTTC. This sequence encodes CASSLPGRETQYF. Full variable domain (outside the CDR3, taken from reference TRBV5-6 and TRBJ2-5): DAGVTQSPTHLIKTRGQQVTLRCSPKSGHDTVSWYQQALGQGPQFIFQYYEEEERQRGNFPDRFSGHQFPNYSSELNVNALLLGDSALYLCASSLPGRETQYFGPGTRLLVL.

The chain uses TRBV7-8 and TRBJ2-2; 9 bases are a match to TRBD2. Trimming took 2 bases from V and 3 from J; bases not matched to a gene: 7. Germline V gene data show CDR1 as SGHVS and CDR2 as FQNEAQ. The CDR3 extends over 17 amino acids. CDR3: CASSLRRGREHTGELFF. For the CDR3, the DNA is TGTGCCAGCAGCTTAAGGCGCGGGAGGGAACACACCGGGGAGCTGTTTTTT.

The J gene is TRBJ1-1, the V gene TRBV29-1; TRBD1 matches at 7 bases. After removal of 5 bases from V and 2 bases from J, the junction contained 8 bases not matched to a gene. This CDR3 has 14 amino acids. Germline CDR1 and CDR2: SQVTM and ANQGSEA. In nucleotides, the CDR3 is TGCAGCGTTCGGGGGGGACAGATTAACACTGAAGCTTTCTTT. Translation: CSVRGGQINTEAFF.

The V call is TRBV5-1, the J call TRBJ2-5, with a tentative D call TRBD2 (5 bases). V was clipped by 6 bases and J by 1 base, with 13 bases between them. CDR3 length: 14 amino acids. Germline lookup yields CDR1 SGHRS and CDR2 YFSETQ. CDR3 nucleotides: TGCGCCAGCATGATAGGAGGCATCCAAGAGACCCAGTACTTC. It specifies CASMIGGIQETQYF.

The chain joins TRBV28 to TRBJ1-4; D remains unclear. CDR3 length: 15 amino acids. Trimming cost V 1 base and J 4 bases, with 10 bases left between them. Germline V gene sequence: CDR1 MDHEN, CDR2 SYDVKM. The chain's CDR3 is CASSLLLGINEKLFF. The CDR3 DNA is TGTGCCAGCAGTTTATTGTTGGGGATTAATGAAAAACTGTTTTTT.

The chain carries TRBV10-3 and TRBJ1-2; TRBD1 matches at 7 bases. This CDR3 contains 15 residues. Germline CDR1 and CDR2: ENHRY and SYGVKD. Trimming at V came to 3 bases and at J to 1 base, leaving 5 bases not matched to a gene. The chain's CDR3 is CAISDRDSNNYGYTF. In DNA, the CDR3 is TGTGCCATCAGTGATAGGGACAGTAATAACTATGGCTACACCTTC.

J is TRBJ2-2 and V is TRBV19; TRBD1 agrees at 8 bases. The trim removed 5 bases at V and 5 bases at J, leaving 10 bases unmatched. This CDR3 comprises 16 residues. The germline CDR1 and CDR2 sequences are LNHDA and SQIVND (reference sequence). The CDR3 spells CASSRTGTGNTGELFF. CDR3 in DNA: TGTGCCAGTAGTCGAACCGGGACAGGAAATACCGGGGAGCTGTTTTTT.

This chain uses TRBV6-6 with TRBJ1-6; D unclear. Germline CDR1 and CDR2: MNHNY and SVGAGI (reference sequence). CDR3 size: 20 residues. Trimming pared 6 bases from V and 0 bases from J, leaving 24 bases between. CDR3 residues: CASSSLILRRTSSYNSPLHF. The CDR3 DNA sequence: TGTGCCAGCAGCAGTCTTATATTAAGACGAACAAGCTCCTATAATTCACCCCTCCACTTT.

The CDR3 region is CASSQSGPLNTEAFF. The CDR3 DNA sequence: TGTGCCAGCAGCCAATCGGGACCCTTGAACACTGAAGCTTTCTTT. V is TRBV4-2 and J is TRBJ1-1, with a weak D call TRBD1 (5 bases). The CDR3 loop spans 15 amino acids. The germline V gene has CDR1 LGHNA and CDR2 YNFKEQ. Between the trimmed V and J ends, which lost 2 bases and 0 bases, there was a span of 10 bases.